This entry is about one T cell receptor (beta chain). The target antigen is unknown. The sample belongs to a study of T cell responses to AZD1222 COVID-19 vaccine. Across the study: Investigators merged groups given second doses at roughly 4 or roughly 12 weeks. General study points: Dominant CD4 TCR responses targeted spike regions 160-218 and 743-854. Reportedly, nearly half of unique spike TCRs recognized epitopes outside B.1.351/B.1.1.7 mutations.

Germline V CDR1 and CDR2: DFQATT, SNEGSKA (reference sequence). Trimming took off 6 bases at V and 6 bases at J, with 9 bases between the two ends. The CDR3 contains 11 residues. TCRdb's copy holds only in-frame clones and misses some; the assay was immunoSEQ multiplex PCR. The profile shows about 120,000 clones, about 90% of them singletons. Sequencing was performed on peripheral blood, taken on day 0 of AZD1222 vaccination. This clonotype was sampled from an adult in good health. The gene calls are TRBV20-1 and TRBJ2-4; D is unclear. Here the CDR3 reads CSALSPNIQYF. For the CDR3, the DNA is TGCAGTGCCCTAAGCCCAAACATTCAGTACTTC.